This section outlines one T cell receptor (beta chain) sequence together with its context. The data originate from a study of blood T cell repertoires in COVID-19. Study-wide context: Both acute and convalescent COVID-19 samples were obtained from the United States, Italy and Spain. T cells, B-cell-depleted T cells, or PBMCs supplied cDNA or gDNA.

In the source study's methods: Nucleated cell counts were estimated from reference gene primer amplification. Sequencing used immunoSEQ multiplex PCR; TCRdb keeps in-frame clones, though not all of them. The DNA gave D and trimming, while V, J and clone size come from that table. The sample carries roughly 110,000 clones, 70% to 75% recorded once. The sample was peripheral blood. The source is a human donor with acute or convalescent COVID-19. The donor label of this sample is uncertain.

CDR3 nucleotide sequence: TGTGCCAGCAGTTTATCCCTGTGGACAGGGAGAAATCAGCCCCAGCATTTT. Amino acid sequence: CASSLSLWTGRNQPQHF. The chain links TRBV28 to TRBJ1-5, with TRBD1 identical over 8 bases. J gave up 4 bases and V 1 base, and 9 bases lay outside the gene matches. CDR1 MDHEN and CDR2 SYDVKM come from the germline V gene. CDR3 length equals 17 residues. Variable domain in full (rest from reference TRBV28 and TRBJ1-5): DVKVTQSSRYLVKRTGEKVFLECVQDMDHENMFWYRQDPGLGLRLIYFSYDVKMKEKGDIPEGYSVSREKKERFSLILESASTNQTSMYLCASSLSLWTGRNQPQHFGDGTRLSIL.